Below are 18 T cell receptor beta chains sequenced from a single sample in a study of molecular identifiers for immune sequencing clone quantification. TCRdb re-called the PCR reads through MiXCR, storing one row per CDR3 protein. The sample lists about 70,000 distinct CDR3 sequences; around a sixth were seen once. Sample: naive CD8+ T cells from blood, with Jurkat cell RNA spiked in. Subset specified: FACS-sorted CD8+CD4-CCR7+CD45RA+ naive T cells. Receptors were obtained from a human donor in good health. Some libraries in this study had Jurkat cell RNA spiked in.

The count of this clonotype is one. The CDR3 does not end in the conserved phenylalanine or tryptophan, so this is likely a read error. This chain uses TRBV9 with TRBJ2-1; no clear D gene. CDR1 and CDR2 from the germline V gene are SGDLS and YYNGEE. The CDR3 runs 17 residues. V lost 2 bases and J 3 bases, leaving 18 bases between the germline ends. The CDR3 coding sequence is TGTGCCAGCAGCGTTACGAGCGAGGCTCCATTCTACAATGAGCAGTTCTGC. Translating gives CASSVTSEAPFYNEQFC.

This clonotype appeared many times. The gene calls are TRBV7-6 and TRBJ1-1, with D unresolved. Per the germline V gene, CDR1 is SGHVS and CDR2 is FNYEAQ. The V and J ends lost 1 base and 4 bases respectively, with 7 bases between them. There are 13 residues in the CDR3. The CDR3: CASSLGVGTEAFF. Written as DNA, the CDR3 is TGTGCCAGCAGCTTAGGAGTCGGCACTGAAGCTTTCTTT.

This clonotype was counted many times. The chain carries TRBV27 and TRBJ1-2; weak D call: TRBD1 (6 bases). Germline CDR1 reads MNHEY; CDR2 reads SMNVEV (reference sequence). V lost 5 bases, J lost 1 base, and 20 bases lay in between. This CDR3 has 17 residues. CDR3 sequence reads: CASSANGGAGINYGYTF. CDR3 DNA sequence: TGTGCCAGCAGTGCTAATGGGGGGGCCGGGATTAACTATGGCTACACCTTC.

This clonotype was found a few times. V is TRBV4-3 and J is TRBJ2-3; a possible D gene is TRBD2 (6 bases). The CDR3 is 15 amino acids. Germline-derived CDR1 and CDR2 are LGHNA and YSLEER. V was trimmed by 2 bases and J by 4 bases, leaving 13 bases between them. The DNA of the CDR3 is TGCGCCAGCAGCCAACTCGGGAGTTCCGCAGATACGCAGTATTTT. Translation: CASSQLGSSADTQYF.

This clonotype was counted ten times or more. This chain links TRBV27 with TRBJ2-1; D tentatively reads TRBD1 or TRBD2 (5 bases each). From germline, CDR1 is MNHEY and CDR2 SMNVEV (reference sequence). The CDR3 contains 14 residues. The germline V and J ends were trimmed by 6 bases and 8 bases, with 17 bases remaining between them. CDR3 protein: CASRGHLGVDEQFF. The CDR3 DNA is TGTGCCAGCAGAGGACACCTGGGGGTTGATGAGCAGTTCTTC.

In this sample, this clonotype turned up many times. The chain joins TRBV6-5 to TRBJ2-7, with a possible D match to TRBD2 (5 bases). The ends were cut back, 3 bases at V and 7 bases at J, with 13 bases in the middle. Per germline, CDR1 MNHEY and CDR2 SVGAGI. This CDR3 has 13 amino acids. The CDR3, as DNA: TGTGCCAGCAGTTATGGAGCGGTTCTGGAGCAGTACTTC. Protein: CASSYGAVLEQYF.

To note about this clonotype: Since a much larger clone is just one base distant, this may be a read error. V usage is TRBV28 and J usage is TRBJ2-7; TRBD2 agrees at 15 bases. The CDR3 has 21 residues. J gave up 3 bases and V 8 bases, and 23 bases lay outside the gene matches. The germline V gene has CDR1 MDHEN and CDR2 SYDVKM. CDR3 DNA: TGTGCCAGCGGTTCCCCCTCCCCCGGACTAGCGGGAGGGACCCGACGCTACGAGCAGTACTTC. This gives the protein CASGSPSPGLAGGTRRYEQYF.

V and J are TRBV6-1 and TRBJ1-1; no firm D call. In germline, CDR1 is MNHNS, CDR2 SASEGT. The CDR3 has 14 amino acids. The V gene lost 3 bases and the J gene lost 1 base, with 9 bases spanning the gap. CDR3 residues: CASSDIPENTEAFF. The DNA of the CDR3 is TGTGCCAGCAGTGATATTCCAGAGAACACTGAAGCTTTCTTT.

This clonotype was detected many times. The V call is TRBV28, the J call TRBJ1-1; maybe TRBD1 (6 bases). Germline assignment: CDR1 MDHEN and CDR2 SYDVKM. V was cut by 2 bases and J by 5 bases, with 12 bases left in between. The CDR3 has 14 amino acids. The CDR3, as DNA: TGTGCCAGCAGTTTACGGGGGGCGGGGACTGAAGCTTTCTTT. Translated: CASSLRGAGTEAFF.

Ten or more counts support this clonotype. V gene TRBV7-6 combines with J gene TRBJ1-1, with TRBD1 matching over 9 bases. Germline CDR1 SGHVS, CDR2 FNYEAQ. Trimming cost V 6 bases and J 3 bases; bases outside gene matches: 11. The CDR3 contains 16 residues. The CDR3 DNA reads TGTGCCAGCAGACCGGACAGGGGCGGCCAATACACTGAAGCTTTCTTT. Protein: CASRPDRGGQYTEAFF.

This clonotype is medium-sized. The chain joins TRBV7-2 to TRBJ2-3; D is perhaps TRBD1 (5 bases). The germline V gene has CDR1 SGHTA and CDR2 FQGNSA. CDR3 size: 15 residues. The V gene lost 1 base and the J gene lost 1 base, with 9 bases spanning the gap. This CDR3 reads CASSLEGLRTDTQYF. The CDR3, as DNA: TGTGCCAGCAGCTTAGAGGGGCTTCGCACAGATACGCAGTATTTT.

This clonotype was seen repeatedly, ten times or more. The CDR3, as DNA: TGTGCCAGCAGTTATGGGGGTCCCGTAGCCTATGGCTACACCTTC. Amino acid sequence: CASSYGGPVAYGYTF. This chain uses TRBV27 with TRBJ1-2; D is possibly TRBD1 (5 bases). Between the trimmed V and J ends, which lost 4 bases and 4 bases, there was a span of 16 bases. The CDR3 is 15 residues long. Germline lookup yields CDR1 MNHEY and CDR2 SMNVEV (reference sequence).

This clonotype was observed a handful of times. V is TRBV12-3 or TRBV12-4 and J is TRBJ2-1; the D gene could be TRBD1 or TRBD2 (5 bases each). Deletions cut 5 bases from V and 10 bases from J, with 9 bases between. The CDR3 totals 11 residues. CDR3 coding DNA: TGTGCCAGCAGTCCCGGGACCGAGCAGTTCTTC. Its protein is CASSPGTEQFF.

This clonotype was seen many times. The chain uses TRBV7-9 and TRBJ2-1; 7 positions match TRBD2. The V and J ends lost 1 base and 1 base, in that order; junction bases with no gene match: 10. Germline V gene data show CDR1 as SEHNR and CDR2 as FQNEAQ (reference sequence). This CDR3 has 18 amino acids. CDR3 coding DNA: TGTGCCAGCAGCTTAGACAGGCGGGAGTCGTTGTCCTACAATGAGCAGTTCTTC. Encoded protein: CASSLDRRESLSYNEQFF.

This clonotype was observed at least ten times. This chain joins TRBV7-9 and TRBJ2-3, with 7 nucleotides matching TRBD2. V was pared by 5 bases and J by 6 bases, with 17 bases of the junction left unmatched. CDR1 and CDR2 from the germline V gene are SEHNR and FQNEAQ (reference sequence). The CDR3 runs to 17 residues. CDR3 DNA: TGTGCCAGCAGCGGGATCCGCGGGGAGCGGGATTTTGATACGCAGTATTTT. It translates to CASSGIRGERDFDTQYF.

This clonotype was detected many times. The chain combines TRBV7-2 with TRBJ1-5; D remains ambiguous. Trimming took 0 bases from V and 3 from J, leaving 18 bases between them. The V gene's germline CDR1 is SGHTA and CDR2 FQGNSA. CDR3 size: 18 residues. DNA of the CDR3: TGTGCCAGCAGCTTAGCGCGATGGGAAGGCTCATACAATCAGCCCCAGCATTTT. It yields the protein CASSLARWEGSYNQPQHF.

Comment on this clonotype: A read error is possible here, since a much larger clone lies one base away. V gene TRBV7-8 combines with J gene TRBJ2-1; no clear D. CDR3 length equals 13 residues. V was clipped by 5 bases and J by 5 bases, with 10 bases between them. Germline V lookup: CDR1 SGHVS, CDR2 FQNEAQ. The CDR3 loop is CASSLVTHNEQFF. The CDR3 bases are TGTGCCAGCAGCCTTGTTACCCACAATGAGCAGTTCTTC.

As regards this clonotype: A clone one base away is much larger, so this may be a read error. The CDR3 DNA sequence: TGTGCCACCAGCGGGGTTAATTCACCCCTCCACTTT. As protein: CATSGVNSPLHF. V gene TRBV7-9 combines with J gene TRBJ1-6, with D unclear. This CDR3 has 12 amino acids. Germline CDR1 and CDR2: SEHNR and FQNEAQ (reference sequence).